This TCR beta chain was identified in a study of blood T cells in healthy people across ages. This CDR3 contains 11 residues. Trimming removed 6 bases at V and 13 bases at J, with 10 bases between. CDR1 MDHEN and CDR2 SYDVKM come from the germline V gene. Study outcomes and limitations: The CMV status of each donor remained undetermined, and this could have confounded shifts in expanded clonotypes. Age brought a roughly linear fall in TCR beta diversity measured per million T cells. PBMCs were not sorted, which prevented a conclusive comparison of naive versus antigen-experienced cells.

It was with a sample-barcoded 5' primer and a J-beta primer mix that a second PCR of about 6 to 12 cycles was run. A single record per CDR3 protein comes from TCRdb applying MiXCR to the 5' RACE reads. This sample yields hundreds of thousands of distinct CDR3 sequences, of which approximately 52% are seen a single time; around an eighth belongs to the top ten. Samples each yielded at least 5 micrograms of total RNA. In its sample, this clonotype was seen many times. Its antigen is undetermined. The chain joins TRBV28 to TRBJ2-6; D is unresolved. This receptor was identified in an elderly woman in good health. The source material was blood. DNA for the CDR3: TGTGCCAGCAGCTCTTTCAGGGTCCTGACTTTC. Translation: CASSSFRVLTF.